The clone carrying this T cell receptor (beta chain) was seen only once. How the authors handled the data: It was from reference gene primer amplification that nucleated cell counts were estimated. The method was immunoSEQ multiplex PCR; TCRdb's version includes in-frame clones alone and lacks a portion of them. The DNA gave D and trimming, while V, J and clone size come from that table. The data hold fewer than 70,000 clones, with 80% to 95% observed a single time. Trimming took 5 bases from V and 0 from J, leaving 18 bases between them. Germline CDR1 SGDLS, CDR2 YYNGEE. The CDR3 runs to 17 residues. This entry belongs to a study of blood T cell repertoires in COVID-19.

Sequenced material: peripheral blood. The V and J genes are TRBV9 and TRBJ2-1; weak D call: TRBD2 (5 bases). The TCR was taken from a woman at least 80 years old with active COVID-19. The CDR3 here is CASRPGSGTDSYNEQFF. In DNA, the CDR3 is TGTGCCAGCAGGCCTGGGAGTGGAACCGACTCCTACAATGAGCAGTTCTTC.